This is a list of T cell receptor beta chains from one sample in a study of tumor and adjacent non-tumor tissue in lung cancer. TCRdb passed the multiplex PCR reads through MiXCR, listing each CDR3 protein once. The sample lists about 120,000 distinct CDR3 sequences, roughly 64% seen once, with about 13% in the top ten. Sequencing input: lung tumor tissue. The origin of the receptors is a young man with non-small cell lung cancer. Both conserved end residues are part of each CDR3. The order of the fields is J gene, D gene, clone size, V gene, CDR3 protein, CDR3 DNA. A D gene is named only where the DNA matches it firmly. Clone sizes are given selectively: once, few, many, or a class where the clone is expanded.

>TRBJ1-5|-|-|TRBV4-1
CASSQDLGSDQPQHF
TGCGCCAGCAGCCAAGACTTGGGTAGCGATCAGCCCCAGCATTTT
>TRBJ2-7|TRBD1|many|TRBV6-5
CASSRQGSYEQYF
TGTGCCAGCAGTCGACAGGGTTCCTACGAGCAGTACTTC
>TRBJ2-3|-|-|TRBV5-5
CASSAPTMDTQYF
TGTGCCAGCAGCGCTCCAACTATGGATACGCAGTATTTT
>TRBJ2-1|-|-|TRBV4-3
CASSQDGGAPNNEQFF
TGCGCTAGCAGCCAAGATGGGGGGGCGCCCAACAATGAGCAGTTCTTC
>TRBJ2-6|TRBD1|once|TRBV6-6
CAISRFRTGSSGANVLTF
TGTGCCATCAGCCGATTTCGGACAGGGAGCTCTGGGGCCAACGTCCTGACTTTC
>TRBJ2-1|-|-|TRBV28
CASGLGHSNEQFF
TGTGCCAGCGGTCTCGGACATTCCAATGAGCAGTTCTTC
>TRBJ2-7|-|medium-sized|TRBV4-1
CASSQDEMGQTYEQYF
TGCGCCAGCAGCCAAGATGAGATGGGACAAACCTACGAGCAGTACTTC
>TRBJ2-1|TRBD2|-|TRBV20-1
CSAKTSGGHNGQFF
TGCAGTGCGAAGACTAGCGGGGGCCACAATGGTCAGTTCTTC
>TRBJ2-6|-|many|TRBV6-2/TRBV6-3
CASRLLTGYSGANVLTF
TGTGCCAGCAGGCTCCTGACAGGCTACTCTGGGGCCAACGTCCTGACTTTC
>TRBJ2-2|-|once|TRBV11-1
CASSLWQGELFF
TGTGCCAGCAGCTTGTGGCAAGGGGAGCTGTTTTTC
>TRBJ1-3|-|once|TRBV12-3/TRBV12-4
CACSSGGLGNTIYF
TGCGCCTGCAGTTCCGGCGGGCTTGGAAACACCATATATTTT
>TRBJ2-3|-|-|TRBV20-1
CSASTSRGAKPTDTQYF
TGCAGTGCCTCGACTAGCAGGGGGGCTAAGCCTACAGATACCCAGTATTTT
>TRBJ2-3|-|many|TRBV30
CAWSGPSTDTQYF
TGTGCCTGGAGTGGGCCTAGCACAGATACGCAGTATTTT
>TRBJ2-1|TRBD2|-|TRBV6-2/TRBV6-3
CASNLGLTYNEQFF
TGTGCCAGTAATCTGGGACTAACATACAATGAGCAGTTCTTC